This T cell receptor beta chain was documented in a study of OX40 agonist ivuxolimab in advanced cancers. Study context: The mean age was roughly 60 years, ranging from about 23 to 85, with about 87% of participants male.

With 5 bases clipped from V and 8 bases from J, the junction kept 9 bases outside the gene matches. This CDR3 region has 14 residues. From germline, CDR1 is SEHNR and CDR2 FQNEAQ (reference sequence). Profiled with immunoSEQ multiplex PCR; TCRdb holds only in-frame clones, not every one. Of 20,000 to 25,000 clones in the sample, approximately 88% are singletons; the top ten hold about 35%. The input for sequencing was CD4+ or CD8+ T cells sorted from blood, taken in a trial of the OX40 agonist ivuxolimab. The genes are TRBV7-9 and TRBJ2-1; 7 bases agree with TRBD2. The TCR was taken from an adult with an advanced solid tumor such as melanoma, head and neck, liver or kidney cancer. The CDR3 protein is CASSDRDYPDEQFF. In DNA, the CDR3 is TGTGCCAGCAGCGACCGGGACTATCCGGATGAGCAGTTCTTC.